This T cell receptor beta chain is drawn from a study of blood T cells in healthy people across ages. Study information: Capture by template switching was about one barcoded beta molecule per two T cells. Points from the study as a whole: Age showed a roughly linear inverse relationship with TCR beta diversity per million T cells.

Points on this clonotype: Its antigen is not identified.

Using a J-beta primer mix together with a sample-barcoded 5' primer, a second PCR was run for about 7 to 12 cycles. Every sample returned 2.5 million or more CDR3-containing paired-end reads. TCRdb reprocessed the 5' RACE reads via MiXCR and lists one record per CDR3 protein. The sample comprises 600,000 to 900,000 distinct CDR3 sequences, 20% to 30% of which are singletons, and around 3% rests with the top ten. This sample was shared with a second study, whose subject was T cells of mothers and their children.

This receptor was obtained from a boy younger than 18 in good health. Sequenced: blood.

The CDR3 DNA reads TGTGCCAGCAGTTACTTCTCAGGACGGAATAATTCACCCCTCCACTTT. Protein sequence: CASSYFSGRNNSPLHF. The chain has TRBV6-5 and TRBJ1-6; no clear D gene. Looked up from germline, CDR1 is MNHEY and CDR2 is SVGAGI. With 1 base removed from V and 5 bases from J, the gap between germline ends came to 12 bases. The CDR3 extends over 16 amino acids.